The clone carrying this T cell receptor beta chain was detected only a few times. Alongside a J-beta primer mix, a sample-barcoded 5' primer served in a second PCR lasting about 7 to 11 cycles. MiXCR was run by TCRdb on the 5' RACE reads, yielding one entry per CDR3 protein. The sample holds 650,000 to 900,000 distinct CDR3 sequences, approximately 67% seen once. The study recruited healthy Caucasian donors from Russia who were aged roughly 6 to 90. The data originate from a study of blood T cells in healthy people across ages. This sequence was found in a man aged 30 to 45 in good health. Sequencing used blood.

The CDR3 region has the DNA TGCAGTGCCCCCAGCAGTACCTACAATGAGCAGTTCTTC. This sequence encodes CSAPSSTYNEQFF. The genes are TRBV20-1 and TRBJ2-1; D ambiguous. Deletions cut 6 bases from V and 2 bases from J, with 11 bases between. CDR1 DFQATT and CDR2 SNEGSKA come from the germline V gene (reference sequence). This CDR3 spans 13 amino acids.